This T cell receptor (beta chain) was identified during a study of shared clonotypes between healthy human individuals. Repertoires were generated with immunoSEQ multiplex PCR, while TCRdb's copy carries only in-frame clones and drops some. Among around 690,000 clones listed, about nine tenths were seen once. Study-level results: Non-shared clonotypes had lower generation probabilities than those shared by all four donors.

The CDR3 length is 14 residues. The germline gives CDR1 SEHNR, CDR2 FQNEAQ (reference sequence). V was pared by 5 bases and J by 0 bases, with 11 bases between. On this clone: What it binds is not known.

This TCR came from a man aged 18 to 35 in good health. Some clones in this sample may be carry-over from other donors' samples. The J gene is TRBJ2-7, the V gene TRBV7-9; D remains ambiguous. Sequencing was performed on memory CD8+ T cells from PBMCs. Sample subset: CD45RO+ cells pooled with CCR7-negative TemRA cells. DNA for the CDR3: TGTGCCAGCAGCCCACAGCCGAGCTCCTACGAGCAGTACTTC. Translating gives CASSPQPSSYEQYF.